The rows below give T cell receptor beta chains drawn from one sample of a study of control samples from healthy donors and cancer patients. Clones were read by immunoSEQ multiplex PCR, and TCRdb kept only the in-frame ones, dropping some. The table shows about 120,000 clones, with around 92% occurring only once. Sequencing input: blood. Receptors originate from a man over 45 in good health. The CDR3 runs from the conserved cysteine through the conserved F or W. The D gene is left open where the match is weak. Some rows have no size entry. The others give once, few or many, or a class for an expanded clone.

j_call d_call clone_size v_call cdr3_aa cdr3_nt
TRBJ1-6 NA NA TRBV9 CASSIPQGPLHF TGTGCCAGCAGCATCCCGCAGGGCCCCCTCCACTTT
TRBJ1-1 NA NA TRBV5-5 CASSGGTGRTNTEAFF TGTGCCAGCAGCGGGGGCACAGGCCGGACGAACACTGAAGCTTTCTTT
TRBJ2-5 NA NA TRBV7-6 CASSLWAPRGQETQYF TGTGCCAGCAGCTTATGGGCACCAAGGGGCCAAGAGACCCAGTACTTC
TRBJ2-7 NA NA TRBV6-5 CASSFLPSTPYEQYF TGTGCCAGCAGTTTTTTACCTTCGACCCCCTACGAGCAGTACTTC
TRBJ1-1 NA NA TRBV5-4 CASREGTRAFF TGTGCCAGCAGAGAGGGGACTAGGGCTTTCTTT
TRBJ1-6 NA NA TRBV9 CASSPPGGENSPLHF TGTGCCAGCAGCCCCCCCGGGGGAGAAAACTCACCCCTCCACTTT
TRBJ1-1 NA NA TRBV5-4 CASSLEVLNTEAFF TGTGCCAGCAGCTTGGAGGTCCTGAACACTGAAGCTTTCTTT
TRBJ1-6 NA NA TRBV4-1 CASSQGVLNSPLHF TGCGCCAGCAGCCAAGGGGTTCTTAATTCACCCCTCCACTTT
TRBJ1-2 NA NA TRBV5-1 CASSLGNDGSGYTF TGCGCCAGCAGCTTGGGGAATGACGGTTCTGGCTACACCTTC
TRBJ1-3 NA NA TRBV14 CASSRGSFSGNTIYF TGTGCCAGCAGCCGTGGCAGTTTCTCTGGAAACACCATATATTTT
TRBJ2-5 NA NA TRBV5-6 CASRSPTGTEETQYF TGTGCCAGCAGATCGCCCACCGGCACAGAAGAGACCCAGTACTTC
TRBJ1-2 NA NA TRBV6-5 CASSYTENRDGYTF TGTGCCAGCAGTTACACAGAAAACAGGGACGGCTACACCTTC
TRBJ2-2 TRBD1 NA TRBV5-4 CASSSDRALIRELFF TGTGCCAGCAGCTCGGACAGGGCGCTGATAAGGGAGCTGTTTTTT
TRBJ1-6 NA NA TRBV3-1/TRBV3-2 CASSFGPGRYSPLHF TGTGCCAGCAGTTTCGGACCTGGTCGTTATTCACCCCTCCACTTT
TRBJ2-1 NA NA TRBV11-2 CASSLDRGQLKGNEQFF TGTGCCAGCAGCTTAGATCGCGGCCAATTAAAGGGGAATGAGCAGTTCTTC
TRBJ2-6 TRBD1 NA TRBV27 CASSSTTGQGALSGANVLTF TGTGCCAGCAGTTCAACTACCGGACAGGGGGCCCTTTCTGGGGCCAACGTCCTGACTTTC
TRBJ1-5 NA NA TRBV19 CASSIWEGAQHF TGTGCCAGTAGTATATGGGAGGGGGCCCAGCATTTT
TRBJ1-4 NA NA TRBV5-8 CASSPPLRAAPSANEKLFF TGTGCCAGCAGCCCCCCGCTCAGGGCAGCTCCCTCAGCTAATGAAAAACTGTTTTTT
TRBJ2-7 NA NA TRBV5-6 CASSWASTVYEQYF TGTGCCAGCAGCTGGGCCTCGACAGTCTACGAGCAGTACTTC
TRBJ2-7 NA NA TRBV3-1/TRBV3-2 CASSAGTSAGQYF TGTGCCAGCAGCGCCGGGACATCAGCTGGGCAGTACTTC
TRBJ2-7 NA NA TRBV10-3 CAIRYRDQTYEQYF TGTGCCATCCGATACAGGGACCAAACCTACGAGCAGTACTTC
TRBJ2-2 NA NA TRBV11-2 CASSLSRALNTGELFF TGTGCCAGCAGCTTAAGCAGGGCATTGAACACCGGGGAGCTGTTTTTT
TRBJ2-5 NA NA TRBV4-1 CASKHLGNQETQYF TGCGCCAGCAAACATCTGGGGAACCAAGAGACCCAGTACTTC
TRBJ1-1 NA NA TRBV6-4 CASSEGVWHTEAFF TGTGCCAGCAGTGAGGGGGTCTGGCACACTGAAGCTTTCTTT
TRBJ2-2 NA NA TRBV19 CAGGTDTGELFF TGTGCCGGGGGGACAGACACCGGGGAGCTGTTTTTT
TRBJ2-1 NA NA TRBV11-2 CASSPWDFDNEQFF TGTGCCAGCAGCCCTTGGGACTTCGACAATGAGCAGTTCTTC
TRBJ1-1 NA few TRBV5-4 CASSLDFANTEAFF TGTGCCAGCAGCTTGGATTTTGCGAACACTGAAGCTTTCTTT
TRBJ1-1 TRBD1 few TRBV12-3/TRBV12-4 CASSRTGNTEAFF TGTGCCAGCAGTCGGACAGGGAACACTGAAGCTTTCTTT
TRBJ2-1 TRBD2 NA TRBV30 CAWSVLASGYNEQFF TGTGCCTGGAGTGTACTGGCTAGCGGGTACAATGAGCAGTTCTTC
TRBJ1-5 TRBD1 once TRBV4-1 CASSKGGGQGKQPQHF TGCGCCAGCAGTAAAGGGGGCGGGCAGGGGAAGCAGCCCCAGCATTTT
TRBJ2-1 TRBD1 NA TRBV7-8 CASSFDETGGEQFF TGTGCCAGCAGCTTTGACGAAACAGGGGGAGAGCAGTTCTTC
TRBJ1-2 NA NA TRBV5-6 CASSPDVNYGYTF TGTGCCAGCAGCCCGGACGTAAACTATGGCTACACCTTC
TRBJ1-2 TRBD1 NA TRBV5-1 CASSPGQLNYGYTF TGCGCCAGCAGCCCGGGACAGCTTAACTATGGCTACACCTTC
TRBJ2-7 NA NA TRBV11-2 CASSAGASYEQYF TGTGCCAGCAGTGCCGGGGCGTCCTACGAGCAGTACTTC
TRBJ2-7 NA NA TRBV21-1 CASSKDRTGKYEQYF TGTGCCAGCAGCAAAGACAGGACAGGAAAGTACGAGCAGTACTTC
TRBJ1-1 NA NA TRBV6-5 CASSYSRRAANTEAFF TGTGCCAGCAGTTACTCGAGGCGCGCGGCGAACACTGAAGCTTTCTTT
TRBJ1-2 NA NA TRBV5-4 CASSFGSGYTF TGTGCCAGCAGCTTTGGGTCTGGCTACACCTTC
TRBJ2-7 NA NA TRBV12-5 CASGSSGAYEQYF TGTGCTAGTGGTTCCTCGGGGGCCTACGAGCAGTACTTC
TRBJ2-2 TRBD2 NA TRBV11-2 CASSPRTSGAGELFF TGTGCCAGCAGCCCAAGGACTAGCGGCGCCGGGGAGCTGTTTTTT
TRBJ1-3 NA once TRBV5-4 CATQQQGGNTIYF TGTGCCACCCAGCAACAAGGCGGAAACACCATATATTTT
TRBJ1-2 TRBD1 NA TRBV10-3 CAISVGTENYGYTF TGTGCCATCAGTGTTGGGACAGAGAACTATGGCTACACCTTC
TRBJ1-2 NA NA TRBV7-9 CASSLGGHHGYTF TGTGCCAGCAGCTTAGGTGGGCATCATGGCTACACCTTC
TRBJ2-5 NA NA TRBV7-9 CASSLWGDAQETQYF TGTGCCAGCAGCTTATGGGGGGACGCTCAAGAGACCCAGTACTTC
TRBJ1-1 NA NA TRBV20-1 CSARTGTEAFF TGCAGTGCTAGAACGGGGACTGAAGCTTTCTTT
TRBJ2-5 TRBD1 NA TRBV5-1 CASSLQGAQETQYF TGCGCCAGCAGCTTGCAGGGGGCCCAAGAGACCCAGTACTTC
TRBJ2-2 NA NA TRBV15 CATSRGGYTGELFF TGTGCCACCAGCCGAGGCGGGTACACCGGGGAGCTGTTTTTT
TRBJ1-4 NA NA TRBV2 CASTRGKGEKLFF TGTGCCAGCACTCGGGGAAAGGGAGAAAAACTGTTTTTT
TRBJ1-1 NA NA TRBV29-1 CSVARGTEAFF TGCAGCGTGGCCAGGGGAACTGAAGCTTTCTTT
TRBJ1-2 NA NA TRBV10-3 CAISGPGFRDGDGYTF TGTGCCATCAGTGGGCCAGGGTTTCGTGATGGTGATGGCTACACCTTC
TRBJ2-3 NA NA TRBV2 CASSEVRGDTQYF TGTGCCAGCAGTGAGGTGAGGGGGGATACGCAGTATTTT
TRBJ1-1 NA NA TRBV12-3/TRBV12-4 CASSGQRDTEAFF TGTGCCAGCAGTGGGCAGCGGGACACTGAAGCTTTCTTT
TRBJ2-4 NA NA TRBV5-5 CASSLGGMNIQYF TGTGCCAGCAGCTTGGGAGGGATGAACATTCAGTACTTC
TRBJ1-1 NA NA TRBV5-4 CASSLGGLNTEAFF TGTGCCAGCAGCTTAGGGGGGTTGAACACTGAAGCTTTCTTT
TRBJ1-1 TRBD1 few TRBV6-5 CASSRDRVGAEAFF TGTGCCAGCAGTAGGGACAGGGTCGGGGCTGAAGCTTTCTTT